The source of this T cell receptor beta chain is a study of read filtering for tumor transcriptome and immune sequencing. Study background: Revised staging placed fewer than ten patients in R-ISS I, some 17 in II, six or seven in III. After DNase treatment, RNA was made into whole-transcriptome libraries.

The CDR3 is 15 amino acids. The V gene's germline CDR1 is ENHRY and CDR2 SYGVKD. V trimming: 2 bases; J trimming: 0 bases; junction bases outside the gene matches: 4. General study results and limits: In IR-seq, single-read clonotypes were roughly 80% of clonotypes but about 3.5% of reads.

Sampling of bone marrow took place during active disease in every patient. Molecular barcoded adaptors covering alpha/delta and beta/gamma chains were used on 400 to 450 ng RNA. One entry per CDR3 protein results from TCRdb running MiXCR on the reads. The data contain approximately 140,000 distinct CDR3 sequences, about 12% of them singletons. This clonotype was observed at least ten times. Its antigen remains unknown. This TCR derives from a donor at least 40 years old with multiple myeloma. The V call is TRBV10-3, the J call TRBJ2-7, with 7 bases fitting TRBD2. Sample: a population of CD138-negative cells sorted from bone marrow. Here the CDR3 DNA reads TGTGCCATCAGTGAGCCTAGCGGCAGCTCCTACGAGCAGTACTTC. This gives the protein CAISEPSGSSYEQYF.